The text below deals with one TCR beta chain. Its antigen is still unknown. The CDR3 contains 14 residues. Germline-derived CDR1 and CDR2 are DFQATT and SNEGSKA (reference sequence). Trimming at V came to 5 bases and at J to 9 bases, leaving 8 bases not matched to a gene. The data belong to a study of CD8 T cells in ankylosing spondylitis. General study findings and limits: The study identified a TCR beta motif of under ten highly homologous variants that appeared characteristic of ankylosing spondylitis blood. Matched synovial fluid from ankylosing spondylitis patients was reported to be enriched for disease-linked clones.

TCRdb redid the calling of the 5' RACE reads with MiXCR, one entry per CDR3 protein. The top ten clones hold over 0.9% of a sample with under 450,000 distinct CDR3 sequences, roughly 15% of them seen once. The source is a male donor with ankylosing spondylitis. The sequencing input was blood, either unsorted or a sorted T cell fraction (not recorded which). The chain is built from TRBV20-1 and TRBJ1-6, with 9 positions matching TRBD1. This CDR3 is CSAALTGGSSPLHF. CDR3 in DNA: TGCAGTGCTGCCCTGACAGGGGGGAGTTCACCCCTCCACTTT.